The next 8 T cell receptor beta chains were all read from a single sample in a study of cytomegalovirus exposure and HLA in healthy donors. PCR primers comprised 60 Vbeta and 13 Jbeta primers. This table comes from immunoSEQ multiplex PCR, and its TCRdb copy is limited to in-frame clones, with some not included. In the table there are some 200,000 clones, 70% of which are singletons. Sample: PBMCs. All receptors come from a man in his forties in good health and CMV-seropositive.

The rearrangement joins TRBV27 to TRBJ2-2; D unresolved. The length of the CDR3 is 13 residues. The V gene's germline CDR1 is MNHEY and CDR2 SMNVEV (reference sequence). Trimming removed 6 bases from V and 6 bases from J, with 11 bases in between. CDR3 in amino acids: CASRGRVPGELFF. The CDR3 DNA reads TGTGCCAGCAGAGGTCGGGTGCCCGGGGAGCTGTTTTTT.

By share of the sample, this clone is medium-sized. This specimen includes other DNA sequences encoding the same CDR3. This chain uses TRBV6-5 with TRBJ2-3; D gene ambiguous. This CDR3 has 11 residues. The germline V gene encodes CDR1 MNHEY and CDR2 SVGAGI. The ends were cut back, 8 bases at V and 6 bases at J, with 9 bases in the middle. The CDR3, as DNA: TGTGCCAGCTCCACACGCGATACGCAGTATTTT. This encodes CASSTRDTQYF.

V gene TRBV7-2 combines with J gene TRBJ2-7; 7 bases line up with TRBD1. Trimming took 3 bases from V and 9 from J; bases not matched to a gene: 14. Germline values: CDR1 SGHTA, CDR2 FQGNSA. The CDR3 sequence is 15 residues long. CDR3 coding DNA: TGTGCCAGCAGCTTCCACAGGGGACCTCCCGCGGGGCAGTACTTC. Translated, it gives CASSFHRGPPAGQYF. Full variable domain (missing parts from reference TRBV7-2 and TRBJ2-7): GAGVSQSPSNKVTEKGKDVELRCDPISGHTALYWYRQSLGQGLEFLIYFQGNSAPDKSGLPSDRFSAERTGGSVSTLTIQRTQQEDSAVYLCASSFHRGPPAGQYFGPGTRLTVT.

The chain couples TRBV6-1 to TRBJ1-2; D gene ambiguous. V lost 8 bases and J lost 2, with 12 bases in between. Germline values: CDR1 MNHNS, CDR2 SASEGT. This CDR3 is 13 amino acids long. CDR3 protein: CASHRGGNYGYTF. CDR3 DNA: TGTGCCAGCCACCGGGGAGGAAACTATGGCTACACCTTC.

This chain links TRBV2 with TRBJ2-3, with TRBD2 identical over 10 bases. This CDR3 region has 16 residues. Germline CDR1 and CDR2: SNHLY and FYNNEI. Unmatched junction bases numbered 9, after V lost 3 bases and J lost 6 bases. The CDR3 is CASSDVAGGSLDTQYF. In DNA, the CDR3 is TGTGCCAGCAGTGATGTAGCGGGGGGCTCGTTGGATACGCAGTATTTT.

The rearrangement joins TRBV5-6 to TRBJ2-7; D perhaps matches TRBD1 (7 bases). V dropped 1 base and J dropped 2 bases, with 19 bases sitting between them. There are 17 residues in the CDR3. Germline V gives CDR1 SGHDT, CDR2 YYEEEE. The CDR3 coding sequence is TGTGCCAGCAGCTTGCCCCAGGGGGACTTAAATACCTACGAGCAGTACTTC. It specifies CASSLPQGDLNTYEQYF.

This chain links TRBV7-2 with TRBJ2-4; tentatively, D is TRBD2 (5 bases). This CDR3 has 15 residues. Germline V gene lookup returns CDR1 SGHTA and CDR2 FQGNSA. V was trimmed by 3 bases and J by 8 bases, leaving 17 bases between them. CDR3 in DNA: TGTGCCAGCAGCTTGAGGCCCCGGGGAACCGACATTCAGTACTTC. Translated, it gives CASSLRPRGTDIQYF.

The chain carries TRBV14 and TRBJ2-7, with D possibly being TRBD1 (6 bases). This CDR3 contains 12 residues. Trimming took off 9 bases at V and 3 bases at J, with 12 bases between the two ends. Germline V gene data show CDR1 as SGHDN and CDR2 as FVKESK. The CDR3 sequence: CASGTGHYEQYF. CDR3 coding DNA: TGTGCCAGTGGGACGGGACACTACGAGCAGTACTTC.